Each of the 22 T cell receptor beta chains below was sequenced from the same sample in a study of blood T cell repertoires in COVID-19. Clones were read by immunoSEQ multiplex PCR, and TCRdb kept only the in-frame ones, dropping some. The data show approximately 380,000 clones, 85% to 90% seen once. The sample taken for sequencing was PBMCs or T cells enriched from blood (not recorded which). These receptors came from a woman between 18 and 30 years old who had recovered from COVID-19.

The J gene is TRBJ1-4, the V gene TRBV7-2, with a tentative D call TRBD1 (5 bases). CDR3 length: 14 residues. The V and J ends lost 2 bases and 5 bases respectively, with 9 bases between them. Germline loops: CDR1 SGHTA, CDR2 FQGNSA. The CDR3 DNA reads TGTGCCAGCAGCTTATGGGGGGAAAATGAAAAACTGTTTTTT. It specifies CASSLWGENEKLFF.

The V gene is TRBV30, the J gene TRBJ1-2, with 9 bases identical to TRBD1. Germline V lookup: CDR1 GTSNPN, CDR2 SVGIG (reference sequence). The CDR3 loop spans 12 amino acids. The CDR3 reads CATGQGPRGYTF. The CDR3, as DNA: TGTGCGACCGGACAGGGGCCGCGCGGCTACACCTTC. The whole variable domain, filled in from reference TRBV30 and TRBJ1-2, reads SQTIHQWPATLVQPVGSPLSLECTVEGTSNPNLYWYRQAAGRGLQLLFYSVGIGQISSEVPQNLSASRPQDRQFILSSKKLLLSDSGFYLCATGQGPRGYTFGSGTRLTVV.

V gene TRBV9 combines with J gene TRBJ2-3, with 10 bases fitting TRBD2. Germline V gene sequence: CDR1 SGDLS, CDR2 YYNGEE. The V segment lost 1 base and the J segment 2 bases; nucleotides outside the gene matches: 1. The CDR3 spans 15 residues. The CDR3 bases are TGTGCCAGCAGCGTACTAGCGGGGGACACAGATACGCAGTATTTT. It yields the protein CASSVLAGDTDTQYF.

V usage is TRBV7-9 and J usage is TRBJ1-6, with 8 bases matching TRBD1. J lost 6 bases, V lost 5 bases, and 9 bases had no gene match. The CDR3 sequence is 16 residues long. Germline V gene sequence: CDR1 SEHNR, CDR2 FQNEAQ (reference sequence). CDR3 sequence (DNA): TGTGCCAGCAGCCCAGGGGGCAGGCAGATTAATTCACCCCTCCACTTT. It translates to CASSPGGRQINSPLHF.

In regard to this clone: The junction and the germline gene differ at one end; a read error may be behind it. The CDR3 loop is CASSLAGTSFTGELFF. As DNA, the CDR3 is TGTGCCAGCAGCCTAGCGGGGACTAGCTTCACCGGGGAGCTGTTTTTT. The rearrangement links TRBV7-9 to TRBJ2-2; TRBD2 matches 9 bases. CDR1 is SEHNR, CDR2 FQNEAQ, per germline (reference sequence). The CDR3 is 16 amino acids.

This chain joins TRBV5-5 and TRBJ2-5, with TRBD1 matching 8 bases. This CDR3 contains 15 residues. The germline gives CDR1 SGHKS, CDR2 YYEKEE (reference sequence). With V trimmed by 4 bases and J by 4 bases, 9 bases remained unmatched. The CDR3 protein is CASSTGTGLGETQYF. DNA of the CDR3: TGTGCCAGCAGCACCGGGACAGGCCTAGGAGAGACCCAGTACTTC.

The chain couples TRBV27 to TRBJ1-2; TRBD1 agrees at 8 bases. J was trimmed by 5 bases and V by 4 bases; bases with no gene match: 9. The CDR3 spans 15 residues. Per the germline V gene, CDR1 is MNHEY and CDR2 is SMNVEV (reference sequence). The CDR3 loop reads CASSSRTGIGYGYTF. In nucleotides, the CDR3 is TGTGCCAGCAGTTCCCGGACAGGGATAGGTTATGGCTACACCTTC.

This rearrangement joins TRBV4-3 to TRBJ1-1; the D gene is possibly TRBD1 (5 bases). The CDR3 covers 15 residues. CDR1 and CDR2 from the germline V gene are LGHNA and YSLEER. Trimming took off 0 bases at V and 3 bases at J, with 11 bases between the two ends. This CDR3 reads CASSQELEGDTEAFF. CDR3 coding DNA: TGCGCCAGCAGCCAAGAATTAGAAGGGGACACTGAAGCTTTCTTT.

The chain couples TRBV6-5 to TRBJ2-5; 15 nucleotides align to TRBD2. The length of the CDR3 is 15 residues. Germline V gene sequence: CDR1 MNHEY, CDR2 SVGAGI. Unmatched junction bases numbered 5, after V lost 2 bases and J lost 10 bases. Written as DNA, the CDR3 is TGTGCCAGCAGTTACGTTAGGACTAGCGGGGGGGACCAGTACTTC. Protein: CASSYVRTSGGDQYF.

The rearrangement links TRBV25-1 to TRBJ1-4; D is unresolved. This CDR3 is 15 amino acids long. CDR1 is MGHDK, CDR2 SYGVNS, per germline. Trimming pared 2 bases from V and 7 bases from J, leaving 14 bases between. CDR3 DNA: TGTGCCAGCAGTGAAATATCGGGTAATGGTGAAAAACTGTTTTTT. Translation: CASSEISGNGEKLFF.

The gene calls are TRBV9 and TRBJ1-2, with D possibly being TRBD1 (5 bases). V lost 4 bases, J lost 0 bases, and 16 bases lay in between. This CDR3 region has 16 residues. In germline, CDR1 is SGDLS, CDR2 YYNGEE. For the CDR3, the DNA is TGTGCCAGCAGCCCCCGCAGGGTCGTAGCTAACTATGGCTACACCTTC. The encoded protein is CASSPRRVVANYGYTF.

This chain joins TRBV27 and TRBJ2-5; TRBD2 might be the D (6 bases). The CDR3 extends over 14 amino acids. V was trimmed by 5 bases and J by 3 bases, leaving 13 bases between them. The V gene's germline CDR1 is MNHEY and CDR2 SMNVEV (reference sequence). The CDR3 is CASSPWRVKETQYF. CDR3 nucleotide sequence: TGTGCCAGCAGTCCTTGGAGGGTAAAAGAGACCCAGTACTTC.

The chain recombines TRBV27 with TRBJ2-2; 9 bases match TRBD1. The junction had 3 bases not matched to a gene; V was cut back by 2 bases and J by 2 bases. Germline lookup yields CDR1 MNHEY and CDR2 SMNVEV (reference sequence). CDR3 length equals 16 residues. The CDR3 region has the DNA TGTGCCAGCAGTTTAAAGACAGGGGGAAACACCGGGGAGCTGTTTTTT. Protein sequence: CASSLKTGGNTGELFF.

This clone was counted a single time. V usage is TRBV5-6 and J usage is TRBJ2-3; 7 bases align to TRBD1. V dropped 4 bases and J dropped 3; count of bases not matched to a gene: 8. Per the germline V gene, CDR1 is SGHDT and CDR2 is YYEEEE. The length of the CDR3 is 15 residues. DNA for the CDR3: TGTGCCAGCAGCGAAAACCCGACAGGGACAGATACGCAGTATTTT. This translates into CASSENPTGTDTQYF.

The chain couples TRBV27 to TRBJ1-4; D may be TRBD1 (6 bases). This CDR3 is built from 14 residues. V was clipped by 6 bases and J by 6 bases, with 14 bases between them. CDR1 MNHEY and CDR2 SMNVEV come from the germline V gene (reference sequence). CDR3 nucleotide sequence: TGTGCCAGCAGCGCCTATTGGACAGATGAAAAACTGTTTTTT. It is translated as CASSAYWTDEKLFF.

This chain connects TRBV7-9 to TRBJ1-1; 9 bases are shared with TRBD1. J lost 4 bases, V lost 4 bases, and 4 bases had no gene match. This CDR3 region has 14 residues. Germline lookup yields CDR1 SEHNR and CDR2 FQNEAQ (reference sequence). The CDR3 nucleotides read TGTGCCAGCAGCTCGGACAGGGGCATCACTGAAGCTTTCTTT. Residues: CASSSDRGITEAFF.

This chain links TRBV28 with TRBJ2-5; a weak D match, TRBD1 (6 bases). Germline values: CDR1 MDHEN, CDR2 SYDVKM. CDR3 length: 17 amino acids. The V end lost 1 base, the J end lost 3 bases, and 18 bases lay between the germline ends. This CDR3 is CASSLSGWGKGEETQYF. CDR3 DNA: TGTGCCAGCAGTTTATCCGGGTGGGGGAAGGGGGAAGAGACCCAGTACTTC.

The chain combines TRBV6-2 or TRBV6-3 with TRBJ1-2; D gene uncertain. The CDR3 spans 15 residues. CDR1 and CDR2 (germline): MNHEY, SVGEGT. V was clipped by 1 base and J by 4 bases, with 13 bases between them. Here the CDR3 DNA reads TGTGCCAGCAGTTACTTTGAGGAATCTCCCTATGGCTACACCTTC. Translating it yields CASSYFEESPYGYTF.

The chain combines TRBV15 with TRBJ1-2, with a tentative D call TRBD1 (6 bases). Trimming shortened V by 0 bases and J by 3 bases, and 11 bases separated the two germline ends. There are 15 residues in the CDR3. Germline V CDR1 and CDR2: LNHNV, YYDKDF (reference sequence). The CDR3 here is CATSREVRTDYGYTF. The CDR3 region has the DNA TGTGCCACCAGCAGAGAAGTAAGGACAGACTATGGCTACACCTTC.

Details on this clone: The sample holds other DNA sequences that translate to the same CDR3. The chain recombines TRBV12-3 or TRBV12-4 with TRBJ2-7, with D perhaps matching TRBD2 (6 bases). This CDR3 contains 13 residues. The V gene lost 3 bases and the J gene lost 3 bases, with 9 bases spanning the gap. This chain's CDR3 is CASSFGGSYEQYF. CDR3 DNA sequence: TGTGCCAGCAGTTTCGGGGGAAGCTACGAGCAGTACTTC.

V gene TRBV19 combines with J gene TRBJ2-4; 9 bases are a match to TRBD1. Trimming removed 5 bases from V and 14 bases from J; junction bases left unmatched: 10. CDR3 length: 13 amino acids. CDR1 is LNHDA and CDR2 is SQIVND in the germline V gene (reference sequence). CDR3 in amino acids: CASSPRDRAVEYF. CDR3 nucleotide sequence: TGTGCCAGTAGTCCCCGGGACAGGGCCGTCGAGTACTTC.

In this sample, this clone turned up a few times. The chain uses TRBV29-1 and TRBJ2-5; a weak D match, TRBD2 (5 bases). The length of the CDR3 is 15 residues. Germline V gene lookup returns CDR1 SQVTM and CDR2 ANQGSEA. Deletions cut 0 bases from V and 5 bases from J, with 16 bases between. The CDR3 loop is CSVEDHLRRGETQYF. Written as DNA, the CDR3 is TGCAGCGTTGAAGATCATTTAAGACGCGGGGAGACCCAGTACTTC.